This T cell receptor (beta chain) is from a study of blood T cell repertoires in COVID-19. On the study more broadly: The United States, Italy and Spain provided the acute and convalescent COVID-19 samples. T cells, B-cell-depleted T cells, or PBMCs provided the cDNA or gDNA that served as material.

From germline, CDR1 is SGHDT and CDR2 YYEEEE. CDR3 length equals 14 residues. V lost 4 bases, J lost 7 bases, and 8 bases stayed unmatched. In the original processing: Using reference gene primer amplification, nucleated cell counts were estimated. The data were produced by immunoSEQ multiplex PCR, yet TCRdb's version contains in-frame clones alone and is incomplete. The DNA gave D and trimming, while V, J and clone size come from that table. Here the sample spans some 58,000 clones, approximately 90% being singletons. The V and J genes are TRBV5-6 and TRBJ1-2; 9 nucleotides match TRBD1. Sequencing used peripheral blood. The receptor was isolated from a man between 45 and 60 years old with acute or convalescent COVID-19. CDR3 protein: CASSPDRGFRGYTF. The CDR3 coding sequence is TGTGCCAGCAGCCCAGACAGGGGGTTTCGTGGCTACACCTTC.